Listed here are 17 T cell receptor beta chains from one sample, sequenced in a study of T-cell reconstitution after alpha-beta-depleted transplantation in children. Molecular barcoding with unique molecular identifiers was used for the TCRbeta library. TCRdb reanalysed the PCR reads using MiXCR and keeps one entry per CDR3 protein. The data hold about 420,000 distinct CDR3 sequences, with roughly 17% observed a single time. The sequencing here drew on PBMCs, mostly from graft donor cells, taken 360 days after TCRalphabeta/CD19-depleted stem cell transplant. Receptor source: a boy under two years old who had a stem cell transplant for Wiskott-Aldrich syndrome, so the T cells may come from the graft donor.

This clonotype was seen only a few times. This chain uses TRBV6-5 with TRBJ2-7, with D unresolved. V was cut by 4 bases and J by 3 bases, with 16 bases left in between. This CDR3 region has 15 residues. Germline loops: CDR1 MNHEY, CDR2 SVGAGI. This chain's CDR3 is CASSLTRAQSYEQYF. The CDR3 DNA reads TGTGCCAGCAGTTTGACCCGGGCTCAAAGCTACGAGCAGTACTTC.

In this sample, this clonotype turned up a few times. The chain has TRBV5-1 and TRBJ2-2; no reliable D call. V was shortened by 4 bases and J by 8 bases, with 18 bases between the two germline ends. CDR3 size: 15 residues. Per the germline V gene, CDR1 is SGHRS and CDR2 is YFSETQ. Written as DNA, the CDR3 is TGCGCCAGCAGCCTTAGTCTGACGTATAGTGGGGAGCTGTTTTTT. Protein product: CASSLSLTYSGELFF.

This clonotype was seen a few times. The genes are TRBV15 and TRBJ1-5; D call uncertain. From germline, CDR1 is LNHNV and CDR2 YYDKDF (reference sequence). V was trimmed by 3 bases and J by 0 bases, leaving 9 bases between them. The CDR3 covers 15 residues. The CDR3 loop is CATSSLSGSNQPQHF. CDR3 bases: TGTGCCACCAGCAGTCTCTCGGGTAGCAATCAGCCCCAGCATTTT.

This clonotype was counted between two and nine times. The rearrangement uses TRBV5-1 and TRBJ2-3; 10 bases are a match to TRBD2. This CDR3 has 19 amino acids. CDR1 and CDR2 (germline): SGHRS, YFSETQ. V shed 4 bases and J 3 bases; nucleotides not matched to a gene: 17. CDR3 loop: CASSSTPRLAGVRTDTQYF. In DNA form, the CDR3 reads TGCGCCAGCAGCAGCACCCCGCGGCTAGCGGGAGTGAGAACAGATACGCAGTATTTT.

The chain employs TRBV24-1 and TRBJ1-2; D is ambiguous. V was cut by 0 bases and J by 4 bases, with 8 bases left in between. Germline CDR1 is KGHDR and CDR2 is SFDVKD. There are 14 residues in the CDR3. CDR3 in amino acids: CATSDLKGGYGYTF. CDR3 in DNA: TGTGCCACCAGTGATTTGAAAGGCGGCTATGGCTACACCTTC.

This clonotype appeared many times. The chain has TRBV12-3 or TRBV12-4 and TRBJ2-7; TRBD1 or TRBD2 may be the D gene (5 bases each). The V gene lost 0 bases and the J gene lost 9 bases, with 12 bases spanning the gap. The CDR3 consists of 13 residues. CDR3 in DNA: TGTGCCAGCAGTTTAGCGTTCGGGGCTTGGCAGTACTTC. Protein: CASSLAFGAWQYF.

This rearrangement joins TRBV6-5 to TRBJ2-5; D is uncertain. The V end was cut by 6 bases, the J end by 5 bases, with 10 bases between. The germline V gene encodes CDR1 MNHEY and CDR2 SVGAGI. The CDR3 has 12 amino acids. The CDR3 bases are TGTGCCAGCAGCCCCGGCCCGGAGACCCAGTACTTC. This codes for CASSPGPETQYF.

This clonotype has a handful of counts. This chain connects TRBV7-6 to TRBJ2-1; 10 bases align to TRBD2. CDR1 is SGHVS and CDR2 is FNYEAQ in the germline V gene. This CDR3 spans 14 amino acids. Trimming cost V 2 bases and J 10 bases; bases outside gene matches: 5. This CDR3 is CASSLPGLANEQFF. The CDR3 nucleotides read TGTGCCAGCAGCTTACCGGGACTAGCGAACGAGCAGTTCTTC.

This clonotype appeared a few times. DNA for the CDR3: TGCGCCAGCAGCCAAGAACTGGGACTAGCGGGAAAGGGGCAGTTCTTC. Translating gives CASSQELGLAGKGQFF. The chain joins TRBV4-3 to TRBJ2-1; 13 bases map to TRBD2. CDR1 and CDR2 (germline): LGHNA, YSLEER. V lost 0 bases, J lost 12 bases, and 8 bases stayed unmatched. The CDR3 consists of 16 residues.

This clonotype has ten or more counts. This chain links TRBV2 with TRBJ2-3; D might be TRBD2 (5 bases). In germline, CDR1 is SNHLY, CDR2 FYNNEI. The CDR3 is 12 amino acids. Trimming cost V 10 bases and J 2 bases, with 10 bases left between them. CDR3 residues: CAIGLITDTQYF. In nucleotides, the CDR3 is TGTGCCATAGGACTTATCACAGATACGCAGTATTTT.

The CDR3 DNA is TGTGCCAGCAGTGACCAGTTAAACCAAGAGACCCAGTACTTC. As protein: CASSDQLNQETQYF. V gene TRBV25-1 combines with J gene TRBJ2-5; D remains unclear. The CDR3 runs to 14 residues. Deletions cut 3 bases from V and 0 bases from J, with 8 bases between. Germline values: CDR1 MGHDK, CDR2 SYGVNS. The full variable domain, with the rest looked up from reference TRBV25-1 and TRBJ2-5, is EADIYQTPRYLVIGTGKKITLECSQTMGHDKMYWYQQDPGMELHLIHYSYGVNSTEKGDLSSESTVSRIRTEHFPLTLESARPSHTSQYLCASSDQLNQETQYFGPGTRLLVL.

This chain joins TRBV24-1 and TRBJ2-2; TRBD2 agrees at 14 bases. Germline CDR1 reads KGHDR; CDR2 reads SFDVKD. The CDR3 contains 17 residues. Trimming at V came to 4 bases and at J to 5 bases, leaving 5 bases not matched to a gene. CDR3 region: CATSERGLAGVTGELFF. Written as DNA, the CDR3 is TGTGCCACCAGTGAGAGGGGACTAGCGGGAGTAACCGGGGAGCTGTTTTTT.

This chain connects TRBV7-8 to TRBJ2-7; the match to TRBD1 covers 9 bases. CDR1 SGHVS and CDR2 FQNEAQ come from the germline V gene. This CDR3 spans 15 amino acids. Losses at the gene ends were 6 bases for V and 2 bases for J; bases not matched to a gene: 8. Here the CDR3 reads CASSDDRGGTYEQYF. DNA for the CDR3: TGTGCCAGCAGTGACGACAGGGGGGGGACCTACGAGCAGTACTTC.

This clonotype was counted between two and nine times. The chain links TRBV20-1 to TRBJ1-5, with D perhaps matching TRBD1 (5 bases). V lost 3 bases and J lost 7, with 13 bases in between. Germline lookup yields CDR1 DFQATT and CDR2 SNEGSKA (reference sequence). The CDR3 runs 13 residues. CDR3 amino acids: CSASGGVGQPQHF. The CDR3 DNA reads TGCAGTGCTAGTGGGGGGGTAGGACAGCCCCAGCATTTT.

This clonotype has a handful of counts. V and J are TRBV28 and TRBJ2-3; 8 nucleotides match TRBD1. With 6 bases clipped from V and 14 bases from J, the junction kept 16 bases outside the gene matches. The CDR3 consists of 14 residues. The germline V gene has CDR1 MDHEN and CDR2 SYDVKM. The CDR3 DNA sequence: TGTGCCAGCAGCCGTCGATTCCCGGACAGGGAAACGTATTTT. It translates to CASSRRFPDRETYF.

This clonotype was counted a few times. This sequence joins TRBV7-9 and TRBJ2-3, with 11 bases lining up with TRBD2. Germline V gene lookup returns CDR1 SEHNR and CDR2 FQNEAQ (reference sequence). After removal of 2 bases from V and 5 bases from J, the junction contained 3 bases not matched to a gene. The CDR3 runs 15 residues. The CDR3 DNA reads TGTGCCAGCAGCTTACCTAGCGGGGGGATAGATACGCAGTATTTT. It yields the protein CASSLPSGGIDTQYF. The full variable domain, with the rest looked up from reference TRBV7-9 and TRBJ2-3, is DTGVSQNPRHKITKRGQNVTFRCDPISEHNRLYWYRQTLGQGPEFLTYFQNEAQLEKSRLLSDRFSAERPKGSFSTLEIQRTEQGDSAMYLCASSLPSGGIDTQYFGPGTRLTVL.

The table lists this clonotype with a few counts. This chain links TRBV7-2 with TRBJ2-1; D gene ambiguous. The V and J ends lost 5 bases and 14 bases respectively, with 13 bases between them. The CDR3 loop spans 11 amino acids. Per germline, CDR1 SGHTA and CDR2 FQGNSA. CDR3 coding DNA: TGTGCCAGCAGCCATTCGGGTCAGGAGTTCTTC. The encoded protein is CASSHSGQEFF.